These T cell receptor beta chains were read from a single sample in a study of early T cells in non-severe SARS-CoV-2 infection. TCRdb itself ran the 5' RACE reads through MiXCR, one entry per CDR3 protein. The repertoire holds roughly 24,000 distinct CDR3 sequences, less than 5.5% seen once, with 4.3% in the top ten. The sample taken for sequencing was whole blood. The origin of the receptors is an adult who was a healthcare worker with PCR-confirmed SARS-CoV-2 infection or an uninfected control (not recorded which). The CDR3 runs from the conserved cysteine through the conserved F or W. D genes are given only for firm matches. Clone sizes are given selectively: once, few, many, or a class where the clone is expanded.

TRBJ1-4,TRBV5-4,few,TRBD1,CASSPTGGDEKLFF,TGTGCCAGCAGCCCTACAGGGGGTGATGAAAAACTGTTTTTT
TRBJ2-3,TRBV12-3/TRBV12-4,medium-sized,NA,CASAAFTDTQYF,TGTGCCAGCGCTGCGTTCACAGATACGCAGTATTTT
TRBJ2-7,TRBV6-5,many,NA,CASSYSRGTYEQYF,TGTGCCAGCAGTTACTCTAGGGGAACCTACGAGCAGTACTTC
TRBJ2-4,TRBV12-3/TRBV12-4,many,NA,CASSGGRLRTTKNIQYF,TGTGCCAGCAGTGGGGGACGGCTGAGGACTACCAAAAACATTCAGTACTTC
TRBJ1-6,TRBV3-1,many,NA,CASSQPGQTLGSPLHF,TGTGCCAGCAGCCAACCGGGACAAACCTTGGGTTCACCCCTCCACTTT
TRBJ2-7,TRBV5-1,NA,NA,CASSPNGPHQSYEQYF,TGCGCCAGCAGCCCAAATGGGCCGCACCAGTCCTACGAGCAGTACTTC
TRBJ1-3,TRBV14,many,NA,CASTRAVGNTIYF,TGTGCCAGTACCAGGGCGGTCGGAAACACCATATATTTT
TRBJ2-5,TRBV3-1,medium-sized,TRBD2,CASSVGGGYQETQYF,TGTGCCAGCAGCGTCGGCGGGGGGTACCAAGAGACCCAGTACTTC
TRBJ1-2,TRBV7-8,medium-sized,NA,CASSPRPSGDYGYTF,TGTGCCAGCAGCCCCCGACCGAGCGGGGACTATGGCTACACCTTC
TRBJ2-2,TRBV18,NA,NA,CASSPRGTGELFF,TGTGCCAGCTCACCACGGGGCACCGGGGAGCTGTTTTTT
TRBJ2-7,TRBV6-2/TRBV6-3,few,NA,CASSYDEGGPSYEQYF,TGTGCCAGCAGTTACGACGAGGGGGGTCCTTCCTACGAGCAGTACTTC
TRBJ2-7,TRBV5-1,medium-sized,NA,CASSLGRYEQYF,TGCGCCAGCAGCTTGGGCAGGTACGAGCAGTACTTC
TRBJ2-7,TRBV7-9,medium-sized,TRBD1,CASSMIGTVYEQYF,TGTGCCAGCAGCATGATTGGGACAGTCTACGAGCAGTACTTC
TRBJ2-1,TRBV28,many,NA,CASSQANGYNEQFF,TGTGCCAGCAGTCAGGCGAACGGCTACAATGAGCAGTTCTTC
TRBJ1-2,TRBV6-6,many,TRBD1,CASSLRGLDDGYTF,TGTGCCAGCAGTCTCAGGGGGCTAGATGACGGCTACACCTTC
TRBJ1-6,TRBV3-1,NA,TRBD1,CASSKRQGIDSPLHF,TGTGCCAGCAGCAAAAGACAGGGAATCGATTCACCCCTCCACTTT
TRBJ2-1,TRBV18,NA,TRBD2,CASSPYTGLANEQFF,TGTGCCAGCTCACCATATACAGGACTAGCCAATGAGCAGTTCTTC
TRBJ2-5,TRBV11-2,many,TRBD1,CASSLNRGGETQYF,TGTGCCAGCAGCCTGAACAGGGGCGGGGAGACCCAGTACTTC
TRBJ1-2,TRBV5-8,many,TRBD1,CASSHGQGGGLGYGYTF,TGTGCCAGCAGCCACGGACAGGGCGGGGGGCTAGGCTATGGCTACACCTTC
TRBJ1-6,TRBV18,many,NA,CASSARDTGGPPLHF,TGTGCCAGCTCAGCAAGGGACACAGGTGGCCCACCCCTCCACTTT
TRBJ1-6,TRBV18,NA,TRBD1,CASSPPGQGSPLHF,TGTGCCAGCTCACCTCCGGGACAGGGGTCACCCCTCCACTTT
TRBJ1-4,TRBV20-1,many,TRBD1,CSASHPGQGNEKLFF,TGCAGTGCTAGTCACCCGGGACAGGGCAATGAAAAACTGTTTTTT
TRBJ2-1,TRBV9,many,TRBD2,CASSTPSGEINEQFF,TGTGCCAGCAGCACTCCTAGCGGGGAGATCAATGAGCAGTTCTTC
TRBJ2-5,TRBV5-1,many,TRBD1,CASSLGGTGVQETQYF,TGCGCCAGCAGCTTAGGGGGGACAGGAGTCCAAGAGACCCAGTACTTC
TRBJ2-2,TRBV4-3,many,NA,CASSQVTNTGELFF,TGCGCCAGCAGCCAAGTCACGAACACCGGGGAGCTGTTTTTT
TRBJ2-6,TRBV10-1,few,NA,CASSEGGAAGSGANVLTF,TGCGCCAGCAGTGAGGGCGGGGCAGCCGGCTCTGGGGCCAACGTCCTGACTTTC
TRBJ2-7,TRBV12-3/TRBV12-4,few,TRBD2,CASSYRPRGDYEQYF,TGTGCCAGCAGCTATCGTCCCCGGGGGGACTACGAGCAGTACTTC
TRBJ1-6,TRBV7-7,few,NA,CASSSGRGYTLHF,TGTGCTAGCAGCTCTGGCAGGGGTTATACCCTCCACTTT
TRBJ2-7,TRBV28,many,NA,CAGGVPYEQYF,TGTGCCGGCGGTGTCCCCTACGAGCAGTACTTC
TRBJ2-7,TRBV29-1,NA,TRBD2,CSVSQGVGGAYEQYF,TGCAGCGTTTCCCAGGGCGTCGGGGGGGCCTACGAGCAGTACTTC
TRBJ2-3,TRBV2,many,NA,CASSEVPGRTQYF,TGTGCCAGCAGTGAAGTCCCAGGGAGGACGCAGTATTTT
TRBJ1-1,TRBV25-1,NA,TRBD1,CASSDRGQGTEAFF,TGTGCCAGCAGTGACAGGGGGCAGGGGACTGAAGCTTTCTTT
TRBJ1-2,TRBV7-2,many,NA,CASSLGHNYGYTF,TGTGCCAGCAGCTTAGGACATAACTATGGCTACACCTTC
TRBJ1-4,TRBV9,many,TRBD1,CASSDSLAGTGNEKLFF,TGTGCCAGCAGCGACAGCCTTGCTGGGACAGGGAATGAAAAACTGTTTTTT
TRBJ2-5,TRBV7-2,many,NA,CASSLDPGQETQYF,TGTGCCAGCAGCTTAGACCCAGGGCAAGAGACCCAGTACTTC
TRBJ1-4,TRBV5-1,NA,TRBD1,CASRFGTDAEKLFF,TGCGCCAGCCGCTTCGGGACAGATGCTGAAAAACTGTTTTTT
TRBJ1-2,TRBV11-2,many,NA,CASRGGGDSGYTF,TGTGCCAGCAGGGGAGGGGGTGACAGTGGCTACACCTTC
TRBJ2-2,TRBV27,many,NA,CASSLRFGELFF,TGTGCCAGCAGTCTTAGATTCGGGGAGCTGTTTTTT
TRBJ1-2,TRBV9,few,NA,CASSANYGYTF,TGTGCCAGCAGCGCCAACTATGGCTACACCTTC
TRBJ1-6,TRBV28,NA,NA,CASSWISSSYNSPLHF,TGTGCCAGCAGTTGGATTTCGAGCTCCTATAATTCACCCCTCCACTTT
TRBJ2-2,TRBV11-2,NA,NA,CASSPAWNTGELFF,TGTGCCAGCAGCCCGGCTTGGAACACCGGGGAGCTGTTTTTT
TRBJ2-3,TRBV7-2,many,TRBD2,CASSLGPAGGSTDTQYF,TGTGCCAGCAGCTTAGGTCCAGCGGGGGGTAGCACAGATACGCAGTATTTT